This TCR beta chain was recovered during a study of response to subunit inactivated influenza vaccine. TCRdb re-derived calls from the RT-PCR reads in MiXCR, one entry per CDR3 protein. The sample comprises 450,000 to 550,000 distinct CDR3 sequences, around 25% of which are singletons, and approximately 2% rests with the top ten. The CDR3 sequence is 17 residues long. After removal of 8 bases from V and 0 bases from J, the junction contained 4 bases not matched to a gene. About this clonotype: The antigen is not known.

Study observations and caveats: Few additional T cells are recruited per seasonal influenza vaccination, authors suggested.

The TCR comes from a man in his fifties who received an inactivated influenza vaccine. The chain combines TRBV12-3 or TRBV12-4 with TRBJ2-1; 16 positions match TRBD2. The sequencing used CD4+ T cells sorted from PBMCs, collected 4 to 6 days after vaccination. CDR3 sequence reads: CASQGLAGGSSYNEQFF. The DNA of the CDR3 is TGTGCCAGCCAGGGACTAGCGGGAGGGAGCTCCTACAATGAGCAGTTCTTC.